This T cell receptor (beta chain) was observed in a study of T cell repertoires in cytomegalovirus infection. Study summary: CMV epitopes that were recently identified and HLA-C-restricted were used alongside well-studied HLA-B-restricted ones. Matching HLA type, along with CMV infection, was indicated by public TCR beta signatures.

Trimming took 3 bases from V and 6 from J; bases not matched to a gene: 3. The CDR3 length is 13 residues. CDR1 and CDR2 from the germline V gene are KGHDR and SFDVKD. Study observations and caveats: Cumulative frequency (of public TCR beta family members) identified carriers of CMV plus the relevant HLA. HLA-C-restricted CMV-specific TCR beta clonotypes prevailed in the ex vivo response.

On this clonotype itself: Its antigen remains unknown.

TCRdb processed the reads anew with MiXCR; each CDR3 protein has one entry. The sample consists of about 310,000 distinct CDR3 sequences, 25% of them appearing once. The gene calls are TRBV24-1 and TRBJ1-2; 7 nucleotides match TRBD1. The source is a human donor in good health (CMV status not recorded). Some clones in this sample may be carry-over from other donors' samples. The sequencing here drew on cultured PBMCs, taken from culture after CMV antigen stimulation. CDR3 sequence: CATSDVRGNGYTF. The CDR3 DNA follows: TGTGCCACCAGTGATGTCAGGGGGAATGGCTACACCTTC.